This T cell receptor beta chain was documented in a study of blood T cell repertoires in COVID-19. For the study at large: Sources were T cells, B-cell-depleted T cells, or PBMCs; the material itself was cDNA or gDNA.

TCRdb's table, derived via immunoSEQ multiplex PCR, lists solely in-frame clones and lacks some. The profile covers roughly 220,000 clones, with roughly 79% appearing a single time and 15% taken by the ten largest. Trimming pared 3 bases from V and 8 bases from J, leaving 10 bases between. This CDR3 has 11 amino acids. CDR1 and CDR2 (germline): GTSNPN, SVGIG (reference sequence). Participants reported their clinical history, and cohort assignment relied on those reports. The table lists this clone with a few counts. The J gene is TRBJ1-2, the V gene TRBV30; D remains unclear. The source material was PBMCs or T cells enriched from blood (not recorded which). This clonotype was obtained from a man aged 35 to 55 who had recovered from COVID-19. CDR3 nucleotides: TGTGCCTGGAGGTTTGCGCGGGGCTACACCTTC. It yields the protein CAWRFARGYTF.